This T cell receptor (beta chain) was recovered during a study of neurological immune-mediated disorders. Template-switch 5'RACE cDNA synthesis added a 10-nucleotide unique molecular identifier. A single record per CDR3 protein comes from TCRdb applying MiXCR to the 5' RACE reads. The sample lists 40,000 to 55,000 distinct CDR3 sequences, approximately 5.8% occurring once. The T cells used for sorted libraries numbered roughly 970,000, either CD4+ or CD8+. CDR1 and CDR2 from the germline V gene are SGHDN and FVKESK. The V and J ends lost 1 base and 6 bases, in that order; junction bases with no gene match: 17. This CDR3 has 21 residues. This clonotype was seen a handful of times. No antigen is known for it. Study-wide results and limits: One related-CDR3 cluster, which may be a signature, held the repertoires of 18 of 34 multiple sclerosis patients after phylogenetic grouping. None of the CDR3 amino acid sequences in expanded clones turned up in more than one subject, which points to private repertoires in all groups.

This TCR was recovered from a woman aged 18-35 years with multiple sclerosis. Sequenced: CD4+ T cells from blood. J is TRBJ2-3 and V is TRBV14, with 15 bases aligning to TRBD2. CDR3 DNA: TGTGCCAGCAGCCAAGCAATTCCGGGACTAGCGGGAGGCCACCATGAGGATACGCAGTATTTT. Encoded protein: CASSQAIPGLAGGHHEDTQYF.